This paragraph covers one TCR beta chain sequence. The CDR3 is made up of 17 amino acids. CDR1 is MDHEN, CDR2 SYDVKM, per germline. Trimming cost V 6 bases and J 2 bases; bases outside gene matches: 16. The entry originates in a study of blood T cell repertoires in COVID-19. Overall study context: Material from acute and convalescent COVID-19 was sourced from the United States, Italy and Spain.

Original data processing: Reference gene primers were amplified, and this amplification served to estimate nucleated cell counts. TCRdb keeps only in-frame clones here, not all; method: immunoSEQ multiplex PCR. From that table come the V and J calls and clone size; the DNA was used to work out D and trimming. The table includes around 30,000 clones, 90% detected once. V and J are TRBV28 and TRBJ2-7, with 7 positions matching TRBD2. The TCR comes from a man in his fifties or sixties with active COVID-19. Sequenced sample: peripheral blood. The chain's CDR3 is CASRPLFGLVSPYEQYF. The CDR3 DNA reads TGTGCCAGCAGGCCTTTATTCGGACTAGTATCCCCCTACGAGCAGTACTTC. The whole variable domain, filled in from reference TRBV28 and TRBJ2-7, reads DVKVTQSSRYLVKRTGEKVFLECVQDMDHENMFWYRQDPGLGLRLIYFSYDVKMKEKGDIPEGYSVSREKKERFSLILESASTNQTSMYLCASRPLFGLVSPYEQYFGPGTRLTVT.